Many counts were recorded for the clone carrying this TCR beta chain. Primers used for first-strand cDNA, a TRAV- and TRBV-specific set, covered both alpha and beta chains. TCRs were put through 20 PCR cycles of amplification with Phusion. A constant-region primer and the V-primer adapter served as the primer pair. TCRdb re-derived calls from the reads in MiXCR, one entry per CDR3 protein. The repertoire includes around 58,000 distinct CDR3 sequences, about 23% of them detected once, and about 7% sits in the top ten. This entry is derived from a study of low-dose radiotherapy and immunotherapy resistance in tumors. Specified time point: after trial treatment. Stated treatment: LDRT plus nivolumab, ipilimumab, low-dose cyclophosphamide and aspirin (RACIN trial). Eligible patients bore advanced solid tumors devoid of tumor-infiltrating lymphocytes. The CDR3 totals 14 residues. The germline V gene has CDR1 SGHTA and CDR2 FQGNSA. Trimming removed 6 bases from V and 2 bases from J, with 13 bases in between.

The specimen comprised PBMCs, sampled after low-dose radiotherapy plus immunotherapy. The clonotype originates from a male donor with prostate cancer. This chain connects TRBV7-2 to TRBJ1-1; a possible D gene is TRBD1 (5 bases). The CDR3 protein is CASSSWGLNTEAFF. CDR3 sequence (DNA): TGTGCCAGCAGTTCGTGGGGCTTAAACACTGAAGCTTTCTTT.